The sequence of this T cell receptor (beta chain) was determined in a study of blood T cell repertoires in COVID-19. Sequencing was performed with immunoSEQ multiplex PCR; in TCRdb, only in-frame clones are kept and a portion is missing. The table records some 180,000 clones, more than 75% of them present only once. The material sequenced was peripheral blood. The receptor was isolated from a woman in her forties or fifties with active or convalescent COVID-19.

The CDR3 loop is CASSQAASGGVYNEQFF. CDR3 coding DNA: TGTGCCAGCAGCCAGGCGGCTAGCGGGGGGGTCTACAATGAGCAGTTCTTC. This rearrangement joins TRBV7-3 to TRBJ2-1; TRBD2 matches 12 bases. The CDR3 has 17 residues. The germline CDR1 and CDR2 sequences are SGHTA and FQGTGA. V lost 5 bases and J lost 3; bases outside the gene matches: 8. The variable domain in full, completed from reference TRBV7-3 and TRBJ2-1, reads GAGVSQTPSNKVTEKGKYVELRCDPISGHTALYWYRQSLGQGPEFLIYFQGTGAADDSGLPNDRFFAVRPEGSVSTLKIQRTERGDSAVYLCASSQAASGGVYNEQFFGPGTRLTVL.